These 7 T cell receptor beta chains came from one sample sequenced in a study of T cell responses to AZD1222 COVID-19 vaccine. Sequencing used immunoSEQ multiplex PCR; TCRdb keeps in-frame clones, though not all of them. The sample lists 60,000 to 80,000 clones, less than 85% occurring once. The sequenced sample was peripheral blood, obtained 28 days after the second AZD1222 dose. The source of these receptors is an adult who received the AZD1222 COVID-19 vaccine.

This clone was recorded a few times. The J gene is TRBJ1-1, the V gene TRBV27; 7 nucleotides line up with TRBD1. Trimming at V came to 3 bases and at J to 8 bases, leaving 6 bases not matched to a gene. The CDR3 covers 13 residues. In germline, CDR1 is MNHEY, CDR2 SMNVEV (reference sequence). CDR3 residues: CASSFLGGLEAFF. CDR3 nucleotides: TGTGCCAGCAGTTTTTTAGGGGGCCTGGAAGCTTTCTTT.

V gene TRBV20-1 combines with J gene TRBJ2-4; D is unresolved. This CDR3 spans 15 amino acids. In germline, CDR1 is DFQATT, CDR2 SNEGSKA (reference sequence). Deletions cut 3 bases from V and 0 bases from J, with 12 bases between. CDR3 sequence: CSASQSSLAKNIQYF. The CDR3 DNA sequence: TGCAGTGCTAGTCAGTCGTCCCTAGCCAAAAACATTCAGTACTTC.

V gene TRBV6-2 or TRBV6-3 combines with J gene TRBJ1-1; 7 bases fit TRBD1. The CDR3 is made up of 17 amino acids. After removal of 3 bases from V and 3 bases from J, the junction contained 13 bases not matched to a gene. Per the germline V gene, CDR1 is MNHEY and CDR2 is SVGEGT. The CDR3 sequence: CASSYGKGAVIDTEAFF. CDR3 DNA sequence: TGTGCCAGCAGTTATGGGAAGGGGGCTGTAATTGACACTGAAGCTTTCTTT.

This clone was observed a single time. The V and J genes are TRBV27 and TRBJ2-2; no firm D call. The CDR3 has 13 amino acids. The V and J ends lost 3 bases and 7 bases respectively, with 9 bases between them. CDR1 is MNHEY and CDR2 is SMNVEV in the germline V gene (reference sequence). CDR3: CASSLPGNGELFF. In DNA form, the CDR3 reads TGTGCCAGCAGTTTGCCAGGCAACGGGGAGCTGTTTTTT.

This clone came up a few times. The chain carries TRBV28 and TRBJ2-5; 9 nucleotides agree with TRBD1. The trim removed 4 bases at V and 5 bases at J, leaving 11 bases unmatched. The CDR3 has 16 amino acids. CDR1 is MDHEN and CDR2 is SYDVKM in the germline V gene. The CDR3 DNA reads TGTGCCAGCAGTTCGGCGGACAGGGGAGGGTTGGAGACCCAGTACTTC. Protein: CASSSADRGGLETQYF.

This clone was seen only a few times. The V gene is TRBV3-1 (or the pseudogene TRBV3-2), the J gene TRBJ1-2; a weak D match, TRBD1 (6 bases). The V end lost 4 bases, the J end lost 7 bases, and 25 bases lay between the germline ends. The CDR3 extends over 17 amino acids. Germline-derived CDR1 and CDR2 are LGHDT and YNNKEL (reference sequence). The CDR3 spells CASSPRGQDAGVVGYTF. CDR3 bases: TGTGCCAGCAGCCCCCGGGGGCAGGACGCCGGGGTTGTTGGCTACACCTTC.

The chain combines TRBV7-9 with TRBJ2-1; D is uncertain. CDR3 length: 14 amino acids. CDR1 and CDR2 from the germline V gene are SEHNR and FQNEAQ (reference sequence). The germline V and J ends were trimmed by 5 bases and 13 bases, with 21 bases remaining between them. DNA of the CDR3: TGTGCCAGCAGCCACCTACGCCTGGTTCAGTTCCAGTTCTTC. Translation gives CASSHLRLVQFQFF.